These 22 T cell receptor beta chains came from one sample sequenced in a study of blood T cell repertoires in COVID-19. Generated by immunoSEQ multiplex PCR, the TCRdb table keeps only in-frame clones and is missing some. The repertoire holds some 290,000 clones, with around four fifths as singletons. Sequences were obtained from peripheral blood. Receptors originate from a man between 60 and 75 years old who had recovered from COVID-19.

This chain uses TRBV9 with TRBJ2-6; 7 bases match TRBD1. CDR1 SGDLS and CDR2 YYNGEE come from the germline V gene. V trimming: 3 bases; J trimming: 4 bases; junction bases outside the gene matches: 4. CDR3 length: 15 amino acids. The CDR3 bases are TGTGCCAGCAGCGCACAGGGGACCGGGGCCAACGTCCTGACTTTC. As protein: CASSAQGTGANVLTF.

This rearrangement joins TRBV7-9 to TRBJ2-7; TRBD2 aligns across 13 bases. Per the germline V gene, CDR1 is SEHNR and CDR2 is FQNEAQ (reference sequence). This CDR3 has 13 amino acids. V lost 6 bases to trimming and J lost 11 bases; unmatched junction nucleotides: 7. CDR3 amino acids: CASRGLAGLREYF. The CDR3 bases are TGTGCCAGCAGGGGACTAGCGGGGCTACGGGAGTACTTC.

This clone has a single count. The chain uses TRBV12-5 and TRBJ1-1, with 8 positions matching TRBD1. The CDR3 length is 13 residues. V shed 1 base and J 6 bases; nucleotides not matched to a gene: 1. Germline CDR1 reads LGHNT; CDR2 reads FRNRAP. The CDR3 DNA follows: TGTGCTAGTGGTTTGGGGACAGGGTCTGAAGCTTTCTTT. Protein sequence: CASGLGTGSEAFF.

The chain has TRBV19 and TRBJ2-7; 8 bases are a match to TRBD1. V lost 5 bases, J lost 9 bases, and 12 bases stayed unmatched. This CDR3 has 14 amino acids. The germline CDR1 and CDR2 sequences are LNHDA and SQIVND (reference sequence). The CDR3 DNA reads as TGTGCCAGTAGTCGTGGGGACAGGTCTCTCGGGCAGTACTTC. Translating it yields CASSRGDRSLGQYF.

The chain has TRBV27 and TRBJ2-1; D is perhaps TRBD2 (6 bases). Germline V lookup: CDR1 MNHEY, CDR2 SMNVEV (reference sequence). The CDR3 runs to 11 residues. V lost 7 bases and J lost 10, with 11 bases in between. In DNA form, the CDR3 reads TGTGCCAGCACGGGAGCAGGGGAGCAGTTCTTC. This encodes CASTGAGEQFF.

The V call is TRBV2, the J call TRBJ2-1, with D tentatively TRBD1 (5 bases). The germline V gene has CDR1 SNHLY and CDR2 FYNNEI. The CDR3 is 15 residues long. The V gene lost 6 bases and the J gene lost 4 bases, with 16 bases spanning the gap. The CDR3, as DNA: TGTGCCAGCAGAGCACAGGAAACTGCGTACAATGAGCAGTTCTTC. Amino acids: CASRAQETAYNEQFF.

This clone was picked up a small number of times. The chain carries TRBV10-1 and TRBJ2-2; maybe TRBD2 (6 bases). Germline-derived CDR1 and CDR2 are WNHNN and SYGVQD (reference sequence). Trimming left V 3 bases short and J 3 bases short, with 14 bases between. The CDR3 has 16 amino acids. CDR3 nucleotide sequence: TGCGCCAGCAGTGAACAAGGAGGGCCGGACACCGGGGAGCTGTTTTTT. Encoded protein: CASSEQGGPDTGELFF.

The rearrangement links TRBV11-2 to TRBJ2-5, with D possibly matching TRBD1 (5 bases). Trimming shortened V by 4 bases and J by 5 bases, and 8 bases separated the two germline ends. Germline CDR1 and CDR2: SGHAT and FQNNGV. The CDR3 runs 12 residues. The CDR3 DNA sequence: TGTGCCAGCAGCTACGACAGTGAGACCCAGTACTTC. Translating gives CASSYDSETQYF. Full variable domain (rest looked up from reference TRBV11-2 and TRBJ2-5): EAGVAQSPRYKIIEKRQSVAFWCNPISGHATLYWYQQILGQGPKLLIQFQNNGVVDDSQLPKDRFSAERLKGVDSTLKIQPAKLEDSAVYLCASSYDSETQYFGPGTRLLVL.

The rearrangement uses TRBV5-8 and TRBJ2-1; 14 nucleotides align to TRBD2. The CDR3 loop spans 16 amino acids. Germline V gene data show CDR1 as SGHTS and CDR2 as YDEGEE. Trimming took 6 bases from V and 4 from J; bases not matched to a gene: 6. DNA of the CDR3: TGTGCCAGCAAACCATGGACTAGCGGGGGGTACAATGAGCAGTTCTTC. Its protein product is CASKPWTSGGYNEQFF.

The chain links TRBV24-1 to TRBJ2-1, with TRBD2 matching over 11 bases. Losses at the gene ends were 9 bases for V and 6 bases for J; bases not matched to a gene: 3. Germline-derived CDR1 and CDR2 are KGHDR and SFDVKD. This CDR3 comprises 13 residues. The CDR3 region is CATGTSGRNEQFF. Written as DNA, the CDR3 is TGTGCCACCGGGACTAGCGGTCGCAATGAGCAGTTCTTC.

In DNA, the CDR3 is TGTGCCACCCAGGGGGATCCAAGCTCCTACAATGAGCAGTTCTTC. Its protein is CATQGDPSSYNEQFF. The V and J genes are TRBV6-5 and TRBJ2-1; 7 bases match TRBD1. CDR1 is MNHEY and CDR2 is SVGAGI in the germline V gene. This CDR3 has 15 residues. Losses at the gene ends were 10 bases for V and 0 bases for J; bases not matched to a gene: 9.

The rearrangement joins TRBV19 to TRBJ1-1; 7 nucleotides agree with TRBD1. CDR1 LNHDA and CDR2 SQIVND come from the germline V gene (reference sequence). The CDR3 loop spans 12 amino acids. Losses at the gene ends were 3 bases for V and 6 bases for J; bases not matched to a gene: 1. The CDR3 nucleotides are TGTGCCAGTAGTATCGGACAGGCTGAAGCTTTCTTT. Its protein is CASSIGQAEAFF.

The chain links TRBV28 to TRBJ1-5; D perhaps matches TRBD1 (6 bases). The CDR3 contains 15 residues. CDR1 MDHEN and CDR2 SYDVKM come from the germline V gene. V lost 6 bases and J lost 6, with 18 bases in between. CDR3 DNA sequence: TGTGCCAGCAGCTACCCTGCCGGGGGGCCTCAGCCCCAGCATTTT. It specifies CASSYPAGGPQPQHF.

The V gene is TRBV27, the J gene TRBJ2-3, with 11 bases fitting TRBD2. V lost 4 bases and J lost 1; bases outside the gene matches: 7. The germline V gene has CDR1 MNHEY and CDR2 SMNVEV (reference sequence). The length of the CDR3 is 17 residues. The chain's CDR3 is CASSSRTSGFGTDTQYF. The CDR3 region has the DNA TGTGCCAGCAGTTCAAGGACTAGCGGGTTTGGCACAGATACGCAGTATTTT.

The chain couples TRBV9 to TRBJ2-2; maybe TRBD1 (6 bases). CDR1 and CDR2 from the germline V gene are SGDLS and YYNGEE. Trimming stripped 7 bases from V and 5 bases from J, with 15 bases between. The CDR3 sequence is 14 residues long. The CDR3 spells CASADSLRTGELFF. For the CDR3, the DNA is TGTGCCAGCGCGGACAGTTTGAGGACCGGGGAGCTGTTTTTT.

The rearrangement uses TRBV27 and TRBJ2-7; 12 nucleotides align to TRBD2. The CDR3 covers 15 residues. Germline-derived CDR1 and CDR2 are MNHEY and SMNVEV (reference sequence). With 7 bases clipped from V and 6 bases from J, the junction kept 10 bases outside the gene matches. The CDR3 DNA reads TGTGCCAGCAAACTAGCGGGGGGCCGGTCTTCCGAGCAGTACTTC. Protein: CASKLAGGRSSEQYF.

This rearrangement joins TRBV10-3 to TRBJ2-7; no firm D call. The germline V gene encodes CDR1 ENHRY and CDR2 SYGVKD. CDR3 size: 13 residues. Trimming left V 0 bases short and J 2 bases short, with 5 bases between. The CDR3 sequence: CAISESLTYEQYF. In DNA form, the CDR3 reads TGTGCCATCAGTGAGTCGTTAACCTACGAGCAGTACTTC.

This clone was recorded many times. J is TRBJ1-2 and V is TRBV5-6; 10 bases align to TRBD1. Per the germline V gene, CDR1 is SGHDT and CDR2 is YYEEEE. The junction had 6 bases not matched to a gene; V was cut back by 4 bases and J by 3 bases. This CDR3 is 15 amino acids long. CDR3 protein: CASSLRDRGYYGYTF. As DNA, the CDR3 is TGTGCCAGCAGCCTCCGGGACAGGGGCTACTATGGCTACACCTTC.

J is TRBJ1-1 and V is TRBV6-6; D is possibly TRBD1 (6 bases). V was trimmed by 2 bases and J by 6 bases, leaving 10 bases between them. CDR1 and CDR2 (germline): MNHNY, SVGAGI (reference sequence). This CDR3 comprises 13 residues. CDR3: CASSYRDTPEAFF. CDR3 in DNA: TGTGCCAGCAGTTACCGGGACACCCCTGAAGCTTTCTTT.

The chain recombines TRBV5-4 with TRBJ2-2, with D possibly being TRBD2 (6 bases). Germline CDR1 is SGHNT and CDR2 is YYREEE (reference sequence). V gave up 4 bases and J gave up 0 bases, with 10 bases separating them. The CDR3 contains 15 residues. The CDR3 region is CASSPTRTNTGELFF. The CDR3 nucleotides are TGTGCCAGCAGCCCGACTAGAACGAACACCGGGGAGCTGTTTTTT.

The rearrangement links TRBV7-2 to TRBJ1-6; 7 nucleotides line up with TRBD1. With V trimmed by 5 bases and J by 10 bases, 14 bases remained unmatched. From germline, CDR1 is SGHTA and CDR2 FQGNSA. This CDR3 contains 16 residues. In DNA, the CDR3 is TGTGCCAGCAGCCCCCGTACAGGGGTCAGGGGCTCACCCCTCCACTTT. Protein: CASSPRTGVRGSPLHF.

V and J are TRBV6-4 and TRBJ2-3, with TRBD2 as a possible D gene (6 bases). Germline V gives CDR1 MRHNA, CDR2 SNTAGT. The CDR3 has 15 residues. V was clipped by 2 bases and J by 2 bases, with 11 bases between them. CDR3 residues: CASSDGGLITDTQYF. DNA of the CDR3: TGTGCCAGCAGTGACGGCGGACTAATCACAGATACGCAGTATTTT.